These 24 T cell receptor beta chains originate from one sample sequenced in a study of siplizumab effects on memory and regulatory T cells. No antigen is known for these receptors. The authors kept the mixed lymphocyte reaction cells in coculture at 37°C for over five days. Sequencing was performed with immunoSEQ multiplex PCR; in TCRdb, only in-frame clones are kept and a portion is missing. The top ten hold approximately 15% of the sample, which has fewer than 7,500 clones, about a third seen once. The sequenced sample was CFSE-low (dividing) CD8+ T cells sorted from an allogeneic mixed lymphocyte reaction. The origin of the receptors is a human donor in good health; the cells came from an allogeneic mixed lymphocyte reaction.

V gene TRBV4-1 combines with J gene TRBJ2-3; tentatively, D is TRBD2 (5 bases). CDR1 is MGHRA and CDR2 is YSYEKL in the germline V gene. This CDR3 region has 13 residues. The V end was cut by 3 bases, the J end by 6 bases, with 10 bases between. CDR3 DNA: TGCGCCAGCAGCCACCAGACGGGGGATACGCAGTATTTT. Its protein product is CASSHQTGDTQYF.

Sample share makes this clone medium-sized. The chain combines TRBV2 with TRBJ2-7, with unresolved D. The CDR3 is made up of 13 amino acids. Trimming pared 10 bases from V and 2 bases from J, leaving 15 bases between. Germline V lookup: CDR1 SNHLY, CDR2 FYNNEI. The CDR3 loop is CATQGTVTYEQYF. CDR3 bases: TGTGCCACCCAAGGAACAGTCACCTACGAGCAGTACTTC.

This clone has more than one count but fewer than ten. CDR3 in DNA: TGTGCCACCACCCGGGGACAGAGCTACGAGCAGTACTTC. Translation: CATTRGQSYEQYF. The chain couples TRBV11-2 to TRBJ2-7; 7 bases align to TRBD1. This CDR3 spans 13 amino acids. Trimming took 10 bases from V and 3 from J; bases not matched to a gene: 9. The germline V gene has CDR1 SGHAT and CDR2 FQNNGV.

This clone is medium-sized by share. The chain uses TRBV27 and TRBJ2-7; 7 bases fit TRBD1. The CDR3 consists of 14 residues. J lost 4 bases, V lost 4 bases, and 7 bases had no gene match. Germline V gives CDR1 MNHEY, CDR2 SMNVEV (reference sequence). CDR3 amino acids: CASSSTTGDYEQYF. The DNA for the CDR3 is TGTGCCAGCAGTTCAACAACAGGGGATTACGAGCAGTACTTC.

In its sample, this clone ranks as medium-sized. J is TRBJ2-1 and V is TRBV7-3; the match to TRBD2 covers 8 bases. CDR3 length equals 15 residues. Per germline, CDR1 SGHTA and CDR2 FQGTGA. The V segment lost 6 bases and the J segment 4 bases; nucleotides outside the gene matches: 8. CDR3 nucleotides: TGTGCCAGCAGGGATACTAGCGGAGTTTACAATGAGCAGTTCTTC. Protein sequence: CASRDTSGVYNEQFF.

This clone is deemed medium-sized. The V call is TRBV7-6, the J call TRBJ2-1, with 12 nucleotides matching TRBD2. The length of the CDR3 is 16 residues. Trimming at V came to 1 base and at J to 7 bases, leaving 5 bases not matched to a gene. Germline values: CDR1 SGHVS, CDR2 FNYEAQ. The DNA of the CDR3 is TGTGCCAGCAGCTTAGTTCTAGCGGGAGGGGGGAATGAGCAGTTCTTC. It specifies CASSLVLAGGGNEQFF.

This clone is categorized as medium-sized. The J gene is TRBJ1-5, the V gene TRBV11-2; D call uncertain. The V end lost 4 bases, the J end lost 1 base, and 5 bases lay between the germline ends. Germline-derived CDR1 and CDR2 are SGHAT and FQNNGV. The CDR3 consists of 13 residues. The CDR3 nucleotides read TGTGCCAGCAGCTACGTAAGCAATCAGCCCCAGCATTTT. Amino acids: CASSYVSNQPQHF.

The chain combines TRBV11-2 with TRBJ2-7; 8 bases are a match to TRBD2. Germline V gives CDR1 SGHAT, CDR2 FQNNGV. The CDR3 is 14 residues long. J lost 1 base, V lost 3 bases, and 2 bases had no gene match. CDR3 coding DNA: TGTGCCAGCAGCTTGGGACTAGGGTCCTACGAGCAGTACTTC. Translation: CASSLGLGSYEQYF.

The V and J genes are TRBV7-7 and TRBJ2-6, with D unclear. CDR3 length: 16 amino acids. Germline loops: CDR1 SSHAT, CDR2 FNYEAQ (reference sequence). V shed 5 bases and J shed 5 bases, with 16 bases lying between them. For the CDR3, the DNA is TGTGCCAGCAGCGCATTGAAACAAAGTCGGGCCAACGTCCTGACTTTC. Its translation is CASSALKQSRANVLTF.

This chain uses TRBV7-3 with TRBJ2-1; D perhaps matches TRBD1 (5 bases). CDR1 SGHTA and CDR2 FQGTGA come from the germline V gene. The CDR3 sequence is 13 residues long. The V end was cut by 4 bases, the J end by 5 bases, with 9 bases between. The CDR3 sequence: CASSSTGDNEQFF. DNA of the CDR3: TGTGCCAGCAGCTCTACAGGAGACAATGAGCAGTTCTTC.

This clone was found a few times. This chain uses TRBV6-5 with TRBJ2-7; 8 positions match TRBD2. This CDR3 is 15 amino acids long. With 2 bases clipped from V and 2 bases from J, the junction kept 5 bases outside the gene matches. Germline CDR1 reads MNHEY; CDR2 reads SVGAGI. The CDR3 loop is CASSYSISGTYEQYF. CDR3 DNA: TGTGCCAGCAGTTACAGTATTAGCGGGACCTACGAGCAGTACTTC.

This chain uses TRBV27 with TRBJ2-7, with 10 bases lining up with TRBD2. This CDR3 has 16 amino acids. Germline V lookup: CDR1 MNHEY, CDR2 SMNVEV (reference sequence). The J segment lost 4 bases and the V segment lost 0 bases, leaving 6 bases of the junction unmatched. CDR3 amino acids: CASSLSLAGRLYEQYF. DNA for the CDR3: TGTGCCAGCAGTTTATCACTAGCGGGACGGTTGTACGAGCAGTACTTC.

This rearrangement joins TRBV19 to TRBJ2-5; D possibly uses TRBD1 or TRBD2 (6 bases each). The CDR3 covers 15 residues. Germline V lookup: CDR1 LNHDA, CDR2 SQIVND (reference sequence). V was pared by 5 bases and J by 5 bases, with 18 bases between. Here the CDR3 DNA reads TGTGCCAGTAGTTCAGCCGGGGGCGATTGGGAGACCCAGTACTTC. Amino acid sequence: CASSSAGGDWETQYF.

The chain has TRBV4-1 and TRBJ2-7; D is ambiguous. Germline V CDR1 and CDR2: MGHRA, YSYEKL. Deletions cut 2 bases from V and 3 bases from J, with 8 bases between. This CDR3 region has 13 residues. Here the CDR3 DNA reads TGCGCCAGCAGCCAATTGAACAACTACGAGCAGTACTTC. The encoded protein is CASSQLNNYEQYF.

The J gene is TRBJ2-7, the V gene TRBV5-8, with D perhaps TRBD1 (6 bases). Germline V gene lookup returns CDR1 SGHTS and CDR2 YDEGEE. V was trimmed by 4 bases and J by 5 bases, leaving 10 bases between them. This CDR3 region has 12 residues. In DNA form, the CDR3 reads TGTGCCAGCAGCCAAAGACAGGACGAGCAGTACTTC. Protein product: CASSQRQDEQYF. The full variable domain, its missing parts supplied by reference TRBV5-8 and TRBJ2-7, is EAGVTQSPTHLIKTRGQQATLRCSPISGHTSVYWYQQALGLGLQFLLWYDEGEERNRGNFPPRFSGRQFPNYSSELNVNALELEDSALYLCASSQRQDEQYFGPGTRLTVT.

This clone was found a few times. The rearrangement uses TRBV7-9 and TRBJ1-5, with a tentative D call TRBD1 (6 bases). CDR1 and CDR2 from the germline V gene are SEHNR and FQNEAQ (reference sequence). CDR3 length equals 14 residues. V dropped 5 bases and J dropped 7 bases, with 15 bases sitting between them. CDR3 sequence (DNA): TGTGCCAGCAGCGACGAGGGGGGCAGGCAGCCCCAGCATTTT. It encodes CASSDEGGRQPQHF.

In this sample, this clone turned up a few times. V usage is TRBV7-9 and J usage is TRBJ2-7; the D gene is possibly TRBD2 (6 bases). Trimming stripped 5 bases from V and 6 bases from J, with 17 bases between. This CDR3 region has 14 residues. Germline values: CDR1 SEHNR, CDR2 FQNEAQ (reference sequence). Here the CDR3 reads CASSRGTATIEQYF. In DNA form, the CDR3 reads TGTGCCAGCAGCCGTGGGACTGCCACGATCGAGCAGTACTTC.

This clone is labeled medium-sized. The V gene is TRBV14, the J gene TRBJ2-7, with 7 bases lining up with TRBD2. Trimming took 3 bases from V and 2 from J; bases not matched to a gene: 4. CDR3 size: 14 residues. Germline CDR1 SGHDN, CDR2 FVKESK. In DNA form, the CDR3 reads TGTGCCAGCAGCCAGGGGGGGAACCCCTACGAGCAGTACTTC. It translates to CASSQGGNPYEQYF.

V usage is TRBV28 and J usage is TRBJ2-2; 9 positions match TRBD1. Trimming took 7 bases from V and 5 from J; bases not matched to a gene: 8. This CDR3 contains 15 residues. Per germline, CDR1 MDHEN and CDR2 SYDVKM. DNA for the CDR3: TGTGCCAGCAAACCTGGGGGACAGGGAACCGGGGAGCTGTTTTTT. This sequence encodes CASKPGGQGTGELFF. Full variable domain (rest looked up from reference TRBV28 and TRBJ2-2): DVKVTQSSRYLVKRTGEKVFLECVQDMDHENMFWYRQDPGLGLRLIYFSYDVKMKEKGDIPEGYSVSREKKERFSLILESASTNQTSMYLCASKPGGQGTGELFFGEGSRLTVL.

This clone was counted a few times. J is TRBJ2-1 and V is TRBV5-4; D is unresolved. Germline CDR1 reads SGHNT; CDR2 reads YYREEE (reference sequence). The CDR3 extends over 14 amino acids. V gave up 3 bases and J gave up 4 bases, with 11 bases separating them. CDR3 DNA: TGTGCCAGCAGCTACCAGAGTTGGTACAATGAGCAGTTCTTC. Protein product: CASSYQSWYNEQFF.

CDR3 bases: TGTGCCAGCAGGACGGAGTGGAATTCACCCCTCCACTTT. As protein: CASRTEWNSPLHF. The chain employs TRBV25-1 and TRBJ1-6; D unclear. This CDR3 is built from 13 residues. Trimming shortened V by 6 bases and J by 7 bases, and 10 bases separated the two germline ends. CDR1 and CDR2 (germline): MGHDK, SYGVNS.

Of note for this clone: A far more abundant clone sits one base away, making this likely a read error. The CDR3 DNA reads TGCGCCAACAGCCAAGACAGGGGCTACGAGCAGTACTTC. It yields the protein CANSQDRGYEQYF. The V gene is TRBV4-3, the J gene TRBJ2-7, with 8 bases fitting TRBD1. Germline CDR1 is LGHNA and CDR2 is YSLEER. The CDR3 length is 13 residues.

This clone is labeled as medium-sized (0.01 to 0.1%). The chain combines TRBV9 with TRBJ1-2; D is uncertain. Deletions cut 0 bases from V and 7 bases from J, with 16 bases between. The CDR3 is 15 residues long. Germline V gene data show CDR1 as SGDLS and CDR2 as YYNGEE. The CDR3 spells CASSVGSTSRGGYTF. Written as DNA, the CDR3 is TGTGCCAGCAGCGTAGGCTCCACGAGTCGTGGTGGCTACACCTTC. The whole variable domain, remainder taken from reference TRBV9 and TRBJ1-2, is DSGVTQTPKHLITATGQRVTLRCSPRSGDLSVYWYQQSLDQGLQFLIQYYNGEERAKGNILERFSAQQFPDLHSELNLSSLELGDSALYFCASSVGSTSRGGYTFGSGTRLTVV.

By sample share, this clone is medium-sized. The CDR3 nucleotides are TGTGCCAGCAGCAATACACAGGGGTATGACTACGAGCAGTACTTC. This translates into CASSNTQGYDYEQYF. V usage is TRBV2 and J usage is TRBJ2-7; 7 nucleotides agree with TRBD1. This CDR3 spans 15 amino acids. V shed 6 bases, J shed 3 bases, and the junction held 11 bases outside the gene matches. The V gene's germline CDR1 is SNHLY and CDR2 FYNNEI.